These 27 T cell receptor beta chains were sequenced from one sample in a study of blood T cell repertoires in COVID-19. This table comes from immunoSEQ multiplex PCR, and its TCRdb copy is limited to in-frame clones, with some not included. In the table there are approximately 110,000 clones, about 85% of which are singletons. The sequencing input was peripheral blood. The receptor set was obtained from a man aged 45-65 years with acute or convalescent COVID-19.

The chain uses TRBV6-6 and TRBJ2-2; TRBD1 matches at 7 bases. The germline CDR1 and CDR2 sequences are MNHNY and SVGAGI (reference sequence). With V trimmed by 5 bases and J by 4 bases, 1 base remained unmatched. CDR3 length: 13 residues. The CDR3 loop is CASSAGGTGELFF. The CDR3 DNA reads as TGTGCCAGCAGTGCAGGGGGCACCGGGGAGCTGTTTTTT.

This chain links TRBV5-4 with TRBJ1-2, with a tentative D call TRBD1 (5 bases). The CDR3 runs 15 residues. Trimming left V 1 base short and J 8 bases short, with 18 bases between. CDR1 is SGHNT, CDR2 YYREEE, per germline (reference sequence). The CDR3: CASSLRVQGSEGYTF. The CDR3 DNA reads as TGTGCCAGCAGCTTGCGGGTTCAGGGATCTGAGGGCTACACCTTC.

V and J are TRBV24-1 and TRBJ2-7; perhaps TRBD2 as D (5 bases). With 5 bases removed from V and 5 bases from J, the gap between germline ends came to 18 bases. The CDR3 sequence is 15 residues long. Germline V gene sequence: CDR1 KGHDR, CDR2 SFDVKD. This CDR3 reads CATSVGDFNTDEQYF. In nucleotides, the CDR3 is TGTGCCACCAGTGTCGGGGATTTTAACACTGACGAGCAGTACTTC.

The J gene is TRBJ1-5, the V gene TRBV30; tentatively, D is TRBD1 (5 bases). Germline V gene sequence: CDR1 GTSNPN, CDR2 SVGIG (reference sequence). Trimming pared 3 bases from V and 10 bases from J, leaving 13 bases between. The CDR3 runs 12 residues. CDR3 nucleotide sequence: TGTGCCTGGAGGGGGGGAGGCGGACCCCAGCATTTT. Translating gives CAWRGGGGPQHF.

The V call is TRBV28, the J call TRBJ2-7, with D possibly matching TRBD2 (5 bases). Germline V gene sequence: CDR1 MDHEN, CDR2 SYDVKM. The CDR3 is 14 amino acids. Between the trimmed V and J ends, which lost 2 bases and 3 bases, there was a span of 11 bases. CDR3 protein: CASSLVSSFYEQYF. DNA for the CDR3: TGTGCCAGCAGTTTAGTTTCTAGCTTCTACGAGCAGTACTTC.

The gene calls are TRBV7-8 and TRBJ1-1, with unresolved D. V was clipped by 5 bases and J by 0 bases, with 16 bases between them. From germline, CDR1 is SGHVS and CDR2 FQNEAQ. This CDR3 has 16 amino acids. The CDR3, as DNA: TGTGCCAGCAGCACCCAGCCCACGCGGATGAACACTGAAGCTTTCTTT. Protein: CASSTQPTRMNTEAFF.

V and J are TRBV2 and TRBJ2-5; 7 bases agree with TRBD2. Trimming cost V 2 bases and J 3 bases; bases outside gene matches: 9. Germline V gene data show CDR1 as SNHLY and CDR2 as FYNNEI. This CDR3 comprises 16 residues. The CDR3 DNA is TGTGCCAGCAGTGAAAGCGTGCGGGAGAGGAAAGAGACCCAGTACTTC. Its translation is CASSESVRERKETQYF.

The sample holds a few counts of this clone. This sequence joins TRBV12-5 and TRBJ1-4; 9 bases agree with TRBD1. The CDR3 contains 14 residues. V trimming: 8 bases; J trimming: 7 bases; junction bases outside the gene matches: 8. Germline V gives CDR1 LGHNT, CDR2 FRNRAP. The CDR3 loop reads CASSPGQGGEKLFF. The DNA for the CDR3 is TGTGCTAGTTCACCGGGACAGGGTGGTGAAAAACTGTTTTTT.

This clone has a handful of counts. The gene calls are TRBV6-5 and TRBJ2-2, with 9 bases lining up with TRBD1. Looked up from germline, CDR1 is MNHEY and CDR2 is SVGAGI. The junction had 4 bases not matched to a gene; V was cut back by 2 bases and J by 6 bases. This CDR3 is 15 amino acids long. CDR3 amino acids: CASSYRQGGAGELFF. CDR3 in DNA: TGTGCCAGCAGTTACAGACAGGGGGGTGCCGGGGAGCTGTTTTTT.

The CDR3 region has the DNA TGTGCCAGCAGCCACAAGACTCGGGGTCAGCCCCAGCATTTT. This codes for CASSHKTRGQPQHF. The J gene is TRBJ1-5, the V gene TRBV3-1 (or the pseudogene TRBV3-2); D not certain. Germline V gene sequence: CDR1 LGHDT, CDR2 YNNKEL (reference sequence). This CDR3 is 14 amino acids long. Between the trimmed V and J ends, which lost 3 bases and 6 bases, there was a span of 12 bases.

CDR3 nucleotide sequence: TGCGCCAGCAGCTCGACCTCAGGGGGAAGAGACACTGAAGCTTTCTTT. Translation gives CASSSTSGGRDTEAFF. The V call is TRBV5-1, the J call TRBJ1-1; 7 nucleotides agree with TRBD1. V trimming: 3 bases; J trimming: 3 bases; junction bases outside the gene matches: 11. The CDR3 has 16 residues. From germline, CDR1 is SGHRS and CDR2 YFSETQ.

The chain employs TRBV9 and TRBJ2-5, with 11 nucleotides matching TRBD2. CDR1 and CDR2 from the germline V gene are SGDLS and YYNGEE. The CDR3 has 15 residues. V gave up 3 bases and J gave up 5 bases; unmatched junction bases: 6. CDR3: CASSELAGVGETQYF. As DNA, the CDR3 is TGTGCCAGCAGCGAACTAGCGGGAGTAGGGGAGACCCAGTACTTC.

This chain links TRBV4-1 with TRBJ1-5; 7 bases are shared with TRBD1. CDR3 size: 18 residues. Germline V gene lookup returns CDR1 MGHRA and CDR2 YSYEKL. Losses at the gene ends were 0 bases for V and 6 bases for J; bases not matched to a gene: 14. CDR3 sequence (DNA): TGCGCCAGCAGCCAAGATACCACAATGGCCGACAGGGCTCAGCCCCAGCATTTT. Its translation is CASSQDTTMADRAQPQHF.

The chain joins TRBV6-1 to TRBJ2-7, with 7 positions matching TRBD1. The CDR3 runs 13 residues. In germline, CDR1 is MNHNS, CDR2 SASEGT. V lost 3 bases and J lost 3; bases outside the gene matches: 2. In DNA, the CDR3 is TGTGCCAGCAGTGAGACAGGGAACTACGAGCAGTACTTC. It translates to CASSETGNYEQYF.

This chain joins TRBV2 and TRBJ2-7, with 15 bases fitting TRBD2. J was trimmed by 5 bases and V by 6 bases; bases with no gene match: 5. Germline V gives CDR1 SNHLY, CDR2 FYNNEI. This CDR3 has 15 amino acids. Written as DNA, the CDR3 is TGTGCCAGCAGAGCCGGGACTAGCGGGAGGAACGAGCAGTACTTC. Translated: CASRAGTSGRNEQYF.

This clone was observed a few times. The chain combines TRBV12-3 or TRBV12-4 with TRBJ1-2, with TRBD1 matching 10 bases. The V segment lost 1 base and the J segment 7 bases; nucleotides outside the gene matches: 0. The CDR3 runs 13 residues. In DNA, the CDR3 is TGTGCCAGCAGTTTAGGGGACAGGGGTGGCTACACCTTC. Translation gives CASSLGDRGGYTF.

The count of this clone is one. The gene calls are TRBV4-1 and TRBJ2-7; D is perhaps TRBD2 (5 bases). The CDR3 totals 15 residues. With 4 bases removed from V and 1 base from J, the gap between germline ends came to 14 bases. Germline CDR1 MGHRA, CDR2 YSYEKL. DNA for the CDR3: TGCGCCAGCAGCCTACGGAGGCTCGATTCCTACGAGCAGTACTTC. It is translated as CASSLRRLDSYEQYF.

The chain links TRBV6-6 to TRBJ2-3; the match to TRBD2 covers 7 bases. CDR3 size: 16 residues. Germline values: CDR1 MNHNY, CDR2 SVGAGI (reference sequence). V was pared by 4 bases and J by 5 bases, with 12 bases of the junction left unmatched. In DNA form, the CDR3 reads TGTGCCAGCAGTTTATGGCGGGGGTCTAAAGGAGATACGCAGTATTTT. As protein: CASSLWRGSKGDTQYF.

The J gene is TRBJ2-7, the V gene TRBV14; D is perhaps TRBD2 (7 bases). V lost 2 bases, J lost 7 bases, and 15 bases lay in between. This CDR3 is 14 amino acids long. In germline, CDR1 is SGHDN, CDR2 FVKESK. DNA for the CDR3: TGTGCCAGCAGCCAAAACGGCAGGGGAGGGGAGCAGTACTTC. Protein: CASSQNGRGGEQYF.

The J gene is TRBJ2-1, the V gene TRBV6-5; 7 nucleotides match TRBD1. The CDR3 is made up of 15 amino acids. The V gene end was trimmed by 5 bases and the J gene end by 0 bases; junction bases not matched to a gene: 4. Looked up from germline, CDR1 is MNHEY and CDR2 is SVGAGI. CDR3 residues: CASSIGGSSYNEQFF. CDR3 DNA sequence: TGTGCCAGCAGTATAGGGGGCTCCTCCTACAATGAGCAGTTCTTC.

The chain carries TRBV12-3 or TRBV12-4 and TRBJ1-2; no clear D gene. The CDR3 has 13 residues. V was shortened by 3 bases and J by 4 bases, with 9 bases between the two germline ends. As DNA, the CDR3 is TGTGCCAGCAGTTTGGCACAGCCCTATGGCTACACCTTC. This encodes CASSLAQPYGYTF.

The chain links TRBV6-2 or TRBV6-3 to TRBJ2-1; 10 positions match TRBD2. In germline, CDR1 is MNHEY, CDR2 SVGEGT. This CDR3 is 15 amino acids long. The J segment lost 3 bases and the V segment lost 5 bases, leaving 4 bases of the junction unmatched. The CDR3 loop is CASSQSGGVYNEQFF. The DNA of the CDR3 is TGTGCCAGCAGTCAAAGCGGGGGGGTCTACAATGAGCAGTTCTTC.

This clone was detected only once. J is TRBJ1-3 and V is TRBV5-1; 7 bases match TRBD1. V gave up 4 bases and J gave up 2 bases; unmatched junction bases: 6. The length of the CDR3 is 15 residues. The germline CDR1 and CDR2 sequences are SGHRS and YFSETQ. Here the CDR3 reads CASSPGGTAGNTIYF. The CDR3 nucleotides read TGCGCCAGCAGCCCAGGGGGGACAGCTGGAAACACCATATATTTT. Full variable domain (missing parts from reference TRBV5-1 and TRBJ1-3): KAGVTQTPRYLIKTRGQQVTLSCSPISGHRSVSWYQQTPGQGLQFLFEYFSETQRNKGNFPGRFSGRQFSNSRSEMNVSTLELGDSALYLCASSPGGTAGNTIYFGEGSWLTVV.

The V and J genes are TRBV18 and TRBJ2-7; possibly TRBD2 for D (6 bases). The CDR3 sequence is 16 residues long. Germline CDR1 and CDR2: KGHSH and LQKENI. The V gene lost 0 bases and the J gene lost 2 bases, with 14 bases spanning the gap. The CDR3 loop reads CASSPPSGGTAYEQYF. In DNA, the CDR3 is TGTGCCAGCTCACCACCCTCGGGCGGGACCGCCTACGAGCAGTACTTC.

The V and J genes are TRBV6-5 and TRBJ1-5; 8 positions match TRBD1. Losses at the gene ends were 6 bases for V and 4 bases for J; bases not matched to a gene: 5. This CDR3 is 14 amino acids long. Germline V gene lookup returns CDR1 MNHEY and CDR2 SVGAGI. In nucleotides, the CDR3 is TGTGCCAGCAGGACTACAGGGGGGAATCAGCCCCAGCATTTT. Its translation is CASRTTGGNQPQHF.

The gene calls are TRBV19 and TRBJ2-6; a weak D match, TRBD1 (6 bases). Trimming pared 8 bases from V and 2 bases from J, leaving 13 bases between. From germline, CDR1 is LNHDA and CDR2 SQIVND (reference sequence). The CDR3 covers 15 residues. The CDR3 protein is CASGIGGPGANVLTF. The DNA of the CDR3 is TGTGCCAGTGGAATTGGGGGCCCTGGGGCCAACGTCCTGACTTTC.

The chain joins TRBV6-5 to TRBJ2-7; TRBD1 matches at 10 bases. Germline trimming cut 6 bases from V and 3 bases from J; bases unmatched to any gene: 5. This CDR3 spans 14 amino acids. CDR1 and CDR2 (germline): MNHEY, SVGAGI. The CDR3 reads CASRGTGAFYEQYF. The CDR3 coding sequence is TGTGCCAGCAGGGGGACAGGGGCCTTCTACGAGCAGTACTTC.